This T cell receptor beta chain was sequenced for a study of identical twins. Everyone who donated was a healthy Caucasian. Whole-study findings and limits: For out-of-frame alpha sequences shared by twins, low generation probability was in excess. Interpretation of the results relied on cross-sectional statistical analysis and not on following the same donors.

In regard to this clonotype: What it recognizes is unknown.

V lost 3 bases, J lost 8 bases, and 15 bases lay in between. CDR1 is DFQATT and CDR2 is SNEGSKA in the germline V gene (reference sequence). The CDR3 consists of 13 residues. TCRdb reanalysed the 5' RACE reads using MiXCR and keeps one entry per CDR3 protein. This sample has 450,000 to 650,000 distinct CDR3 sequences; 9.6% occur once, and the top ten carry roughly 3.2%. Separately, the same data were catalogued under a study of yellow fever vaccine responses in identical twins. From that study: The authors reported partly convergent, partly personalized vaccine responses in identical twins.

The material sequenced was PBMCs. This TCR came from a woman younger than 30 in good health. V gene TRBV20-1 combines with J gene TRBJ2-3, with D perhaps TRBD1 or TRBD2 (7 bases each). The CDR3 DNA is TGCAGTGCTAGCCAGGGGGGGAGTGGTACGCAGTATTTT. Encoded protein: CSASQGGSGTQYF.